This TCR beta chain stems from a study of cytomegalovirus exposure and HLA in healthy donors (dated by TCRdb to the late 2010s). For the study in its entirety: The roughly 650 repertoires of the first cohort and the approximately 110 validation repertoires were produced on the same platform, according to a later analysis. The study was designed to test whether signatures of past pathogen exposure could be identified by cataloging public T cell receptors. The study combined high-throughput TCR immunosequencing, statistical association of individual TCRs with disease status, and machine learning to predict cytomegalovirus infection status. In addition to the first cohort of 666 subjects, a separate validation cohort of approximately 120 different subjects was used. General study outcomes and caveats: The validation cohort had no HLA typing available for a later analysis, so co-occurrence within that cohort was assessed over all 120 or so repertoires. The study listed 164 TCR beta chains as associated with cytomegalovirus. According to the authors, the approach could potentially be generalized to other disease states and immunological phenotypes. Of the cluster scores, roughly 95% were above 0 in a later analysis, which found that TCRs clustered in the first cohort also tended to co-occur in the 120 or so validation repertoires. Most TCR sequences were observed very rarely across donors, whereas some public TCRs were present in many individuals. The classifier was reported to diagnose cytomegalovirus status with high specificity and sensitivity in both the original cohort and the validation cohort. A few of the identified cytomegalovirus-associated TCR beta chains were confirmed in vitro to be specific for cytomegalovirus antigens.

To note about this clone: What this receptor recognizes is not known. Qualities for individual bases were not recorded, and no much larger clone is one base off.

Separate from the roughly 700-subject first cohort, the validation cohort of about 110 subjects was the group to which the donors belonged. From the cysteine up to the phenylalanine, the CDR3 has a length of 13 residues. Only CDR3 DNA remains: 39 bases, in frame from the first base. The germline V gene (reference sequence) specifies WNHNN as CDR1 and SYGVQD as CDR2. Ends trimmed: V by 5 bases, J by 8 bases; bases unmatched to a gene: 4. Preparation of the library involved the immunoSEQ multiplex PCR assay. On the study's bioinformatics: A statistical classification framework was built for diagnosing cytomegalovirus status from the catalog of TCR beta chain sequences. In TCRdb, the immuneACCESS table is reduced to in-frame sequences with V and J assigned. These tables do not hold every clone; where another copy was compared, an unresolved V gene accounts for under half, and the others remain unexplained. That table is the source of V, J and clone size, and D and trimming were worked out from the DNA. This sample gives some 240,000 clones in total; roughly 87% of them show up just once. The ten largest clonotypes hold roughly 2% of the sample.

This receptor chain uses TRBV10-1 and TRBJ1-1, and 11 junctional nucleotides match TRBD1. Input material: PBMCs. This receptor was identified in a woman under 30 in good health and CMV-seropositive. This receptor carries the CDR3 CASSPWTGGEAFF. The DNA reads as follows: TGCGCCAGCAGTCCCTGGACAGGGGGCGAAGCTTTCTTT.